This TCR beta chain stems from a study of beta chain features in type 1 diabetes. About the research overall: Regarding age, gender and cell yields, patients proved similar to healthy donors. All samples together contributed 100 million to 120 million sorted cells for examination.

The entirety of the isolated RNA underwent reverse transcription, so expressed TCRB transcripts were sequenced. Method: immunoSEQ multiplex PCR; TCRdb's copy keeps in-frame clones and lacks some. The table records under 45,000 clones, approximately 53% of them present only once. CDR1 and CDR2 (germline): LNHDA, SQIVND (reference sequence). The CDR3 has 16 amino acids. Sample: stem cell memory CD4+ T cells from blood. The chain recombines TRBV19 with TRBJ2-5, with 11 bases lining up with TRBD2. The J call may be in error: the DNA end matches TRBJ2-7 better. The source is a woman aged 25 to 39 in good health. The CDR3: CASSTRSGRVHGEQYF. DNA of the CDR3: TGTGCCAGTAGTACTCGTAGCGGGAGGGTCCATGGCGAGCAGTACTTC.